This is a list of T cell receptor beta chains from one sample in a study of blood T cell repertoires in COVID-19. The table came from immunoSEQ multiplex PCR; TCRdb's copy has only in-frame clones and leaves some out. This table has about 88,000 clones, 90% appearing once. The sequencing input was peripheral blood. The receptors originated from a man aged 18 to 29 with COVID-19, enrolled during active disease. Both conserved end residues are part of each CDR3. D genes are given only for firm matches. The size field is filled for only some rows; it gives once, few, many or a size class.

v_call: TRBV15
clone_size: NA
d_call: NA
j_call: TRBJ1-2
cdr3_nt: TGTGCCACCAGCAGAGGAGGAACAGCCAGGGATGGCTACACCTTC
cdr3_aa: CATSRGGTARDGYTF

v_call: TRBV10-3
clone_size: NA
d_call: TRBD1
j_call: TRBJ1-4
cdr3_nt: TGTGCCATCAGAGCAGGGGGCGGGGCTAATGAAAAACTGCTTTTT
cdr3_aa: CAIRAGGGANEKLLF

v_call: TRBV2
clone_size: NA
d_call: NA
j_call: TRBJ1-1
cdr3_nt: TGTGCCAGCACGAACGGGGGCACTGAAGCTTTCTTT
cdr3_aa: CASTNGGTEAFF

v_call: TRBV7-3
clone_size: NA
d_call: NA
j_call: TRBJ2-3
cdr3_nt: TGTGCCAGCAGCTTAGTAGGGGGACCCGATACGCAGTATTTT
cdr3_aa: CASSLVGGPDTQYF

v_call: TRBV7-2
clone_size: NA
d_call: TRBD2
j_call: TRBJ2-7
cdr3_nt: TGTGCCAGCAGCTTTGGCGGGAGTGCCTACGAGCAGTACTTC
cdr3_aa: CASSFGGSAYEQYF

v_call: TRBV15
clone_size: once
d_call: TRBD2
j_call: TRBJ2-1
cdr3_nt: TGTGCCACCAGCAGAGAAGTGGGCGGGAGCGGGGATGAGCAGTTCTTC
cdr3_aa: CATSREVGGSGDEQFF

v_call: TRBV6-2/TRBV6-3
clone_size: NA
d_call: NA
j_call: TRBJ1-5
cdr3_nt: TGTGCCAGCAGTTCCCGGGGGTATAGCAATCAGCCCCAGCATTTT
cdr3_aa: CASSSRGYSNQPQHF

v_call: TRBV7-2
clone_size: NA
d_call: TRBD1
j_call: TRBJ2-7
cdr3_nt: TGTGCCAGCAGATATAGACAGGGAATCTCCTACGAGCAGTACTTC
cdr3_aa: CASRYRQGISYEQYF

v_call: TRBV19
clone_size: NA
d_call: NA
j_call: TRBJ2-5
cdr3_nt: TGTGCCAGTAGTATGGAGGGAGAGACCCAGTACTTC
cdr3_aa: CASSMEGETQYF

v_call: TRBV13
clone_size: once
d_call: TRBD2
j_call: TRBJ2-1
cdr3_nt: TGTGCCAGCAGGATTGTGACTAGCGGGAGAAATGAGCAGTTCTTC
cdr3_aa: CASRIVTSGRNEQFF

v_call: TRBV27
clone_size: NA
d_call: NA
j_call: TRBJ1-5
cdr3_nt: TGTGCCAGCAGTTACAGCTATAGCAATCAGCCCCAGCATTTT
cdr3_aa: CASSYSYSNQPQHF

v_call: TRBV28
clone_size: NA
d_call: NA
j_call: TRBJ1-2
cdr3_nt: TGTGCCAGCAGCCAGTTTCGCTATGGCTACACCTTC
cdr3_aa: CASSQFRYGYTF

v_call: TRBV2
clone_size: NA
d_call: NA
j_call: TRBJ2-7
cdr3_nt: TGTGCCAGCAACGGCGGACTTTACGAGCAGTACTTC
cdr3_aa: CASNGGLYEQYF

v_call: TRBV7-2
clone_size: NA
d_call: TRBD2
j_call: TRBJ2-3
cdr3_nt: TGTGCCAGCAGCCTACGACTAGCCCCAGATACGCAGTATTTT
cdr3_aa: CASSLRLAPDTQYF

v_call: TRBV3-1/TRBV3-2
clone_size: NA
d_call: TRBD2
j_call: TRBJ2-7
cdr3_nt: TGTGCCAGCAGCCAAGATGTCGCGGGAGGTCTCCTTGAGCAGTACTTC
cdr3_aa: CASSQDVAGGLLEQYF

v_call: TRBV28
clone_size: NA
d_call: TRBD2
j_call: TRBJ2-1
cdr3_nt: TGTGCCAGCACCGCAACTTTTAGCGGGAGTTACAATGAGCAGTTCTTC
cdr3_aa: CASTATFSGSYNEQFF

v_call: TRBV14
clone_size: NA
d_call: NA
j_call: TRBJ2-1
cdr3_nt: TGTGCCAGCAGCCAAGAATGGGCATCTGAGCAGTTCTTC
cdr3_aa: CASSQEWASEQFF

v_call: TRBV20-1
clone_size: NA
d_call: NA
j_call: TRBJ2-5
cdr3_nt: TGCAGTGCTAGAACACTAGTGAACCAGTACTTC
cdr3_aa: CSARTLVNQYF

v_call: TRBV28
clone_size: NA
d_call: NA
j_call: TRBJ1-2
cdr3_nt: TGTGCCAGCAGTTTGCTCGCAGGAAGCTATGGCTACACCTTC
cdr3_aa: CASSLLAGSYGYTF

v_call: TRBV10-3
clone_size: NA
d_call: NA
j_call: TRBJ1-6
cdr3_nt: TGTGCCATCAGTGAGTCGGGAGAGAATAATTCACCCCTCCACTTT
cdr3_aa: CAISESGENNSPLHF

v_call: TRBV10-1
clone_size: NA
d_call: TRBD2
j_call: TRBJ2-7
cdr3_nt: TGCGCCAGCACGACTAGCGCGCCCTACGAGCAGTACTTC
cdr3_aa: CASTTSAPYEQYF

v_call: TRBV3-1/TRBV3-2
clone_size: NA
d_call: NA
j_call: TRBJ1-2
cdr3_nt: TGTGCCAGCAGCCCTGAGACAGGACCGAACTATGGCTACACCTTC
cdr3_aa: CASSPETGPNYGYTF

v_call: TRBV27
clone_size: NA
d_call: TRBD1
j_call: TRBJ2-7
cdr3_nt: TGTGCCAGCAGTGACTCAGGGGGCTACGAGCAGTACTTC
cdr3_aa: CASSDSGGYEQYF

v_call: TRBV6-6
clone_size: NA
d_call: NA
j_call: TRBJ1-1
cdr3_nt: TGTGCCAGCAGCGCCTCGGGTAGGAACACTGAAGCTTTCTTT
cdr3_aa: CASSASGRNTEAFF

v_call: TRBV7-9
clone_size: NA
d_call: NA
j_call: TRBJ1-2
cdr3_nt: TGTGCCAGCAGCTTAGTGGGCCAGACCTCCCTTCTATATGGCTACACCTTC
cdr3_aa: CASSLVGQTSLLYGYTF

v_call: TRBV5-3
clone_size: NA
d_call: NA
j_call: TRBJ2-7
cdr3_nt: TGTGCCAGAAGCTTACCGTGGGCGGACTCACTTTTTAATACCTCCTACGAGCAGTACTTC
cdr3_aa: CARSLPWADSLFNTSYEQYF